Each of the 21 T cell receptor beta chains below was sequenced from the same sample in a study of vaccination and CD4 T cells after COVID-19. The Oncomine TCR Beta short-read assay was what sequenced the DNA obtained from cultured CD4+ T cells. TCRdb itself ran the PCR reads through MiXCR, one entry per CDR3 protein. The sample holds fewer than 10,000 distinct CDR3 sequences; about 48% are singletons and the top ten take 20%. This sample's treatment: approximately nine-day PBMC culture with coronavirus spike peptide pools or control peptides (ViraFEST assay). The antigens these receptors bind are not known. The material sequenced was CD4+ T cells from blood, cultured in vitro. These receptors were taken from a human donor who had recovered from COVID-19.

The chain joins TRBV10-3 to TRBJ2-6; 10 bases map to TRBD1. Germline V lookup: CDR1 ENHRY, CDR2 SYGVKD. V dropped 6 bases and J dropped 0; count of bases not matched to a gene: 2. The CDR3 loop spans 16 amino acids. The CDR3 sequence: CAISGTGDSGANVLTF. DNA of the CDR3: TGTGCCATCAGCGGGACAGGGGACTCTGGGGCCAACGTCCTGACTTTC.

This clonotype was observed once. The rearrangement uses TRBV27 and TRBJ1-3; unclear D gene. Germline lookup yields CDR1 MNHEY and CDR2 SMNVEV (reference sequence). CDR3 length: 13 amino acids. Deletions cut 4 bases from V and 3 bases from J, with 7 bases between. The CDR3 protein is CASSSLIGNTIYF. CDR3 coding DNA: TGTGCCAGCAGTTCTTTGATTGGAAACACCATATATTTT.

The chain couples TRBV28 to TRBJ2-7; TRBD1 aligns across 9 bases. V dropped 5 bases and J dropped 2; count of bases not matched to a gene: 7. Germline V gene lookup returns CDR1 MDHEN and CDR2 SYDVKM. The CDR3 is 15 amino acids. CDR3 nucleotide sequence: TGTGCCAGCAGTGTCCGCGGGACAGGGACCTACGAGCAGTACTTC. It translates to CASSVRGTGTYEQYF.

The J gene is TRBJ1-5, the V gene TRBV28; the D is unclear. Germline V CDR1 and CDR2: MDHEN, SYDVKM. This CDR3 spans 13 amino acids. V was cut by 7 bases and J by 2 bases, with 9 bases left in between. The DNA for the CDR3 is TGTGCCAGCATCCAAGGCGGCAATCAGCCCCAGCATTTT. Translating gives CASIQGGNQPQHF.

This clonotype was seen a handful of times. The V gene is TRBV6-5, the J gene TRBJ1-2; D uncertain. Germline-derived CDR1 and CDR2 are MNHEY and SVGAGI. The CDR3 is 17 amino acids. The V end lost 4 bases, the J end lost 2 bases, and 20 bases lay between the germline ends. CDR3 amino acids: CASSSPFGVHSNYGYTF. The CDR3 nucleotides are TGTGCCAGCAGTTCCCCTTTCGGGGTACATTCCAACTATGGCTACACCTTC.

The table lists this clonotype with a few counts. The germline gene is not matched at one end of the junction; a read error may be the cause. The chain employs TRBV6-1 and TRBJ2-3, with 7 nucleotides matching TRBD2. This CDR3 contains 14 residues. Germline-derived CDR1 and CDR2 are MNHNS and SASEGT. The CDR3 DNA reads as TGTGCCAGCCTCACGGGGGGACGCACAGATACACAGTATTTT. It codes for CASLTGGRTDTQYF.

The chain employs TRBV11-3 and TRBJ2-1; D is perhaps TRBD2 (7 bases). Germline V gene sequence: CDR1 SGHNT, CDR2 YENEEA. The CDR3 contains 15 residues. Trimming pared 5 bases from V and 7 bases from J, leaving 18 bases between. CDR3 bases: TGTGCCAGCAGCCAAGGGGGACTGGGAGGGAATGAGCAGTTCTTC. Translating it yields CASSQGGLGGNEQFF.

The V gene is TRBV11-3, the J gene TRBJ2-5, with 10 bases lining up with TRBD2. J was trimmed by 7 bases and V by 3 bases; bases with no gene match: 20. There are 19 residues in the CDR3. CDR1 and CDR2 (germline): SGHNT, YENEEA. The CDR3 loop is CASSLTSPQRGGPRGTQYF. DNA of the CDR3: TGTGCCAGCAGCTTGACCTCCCCCCAGCGGGGGGGCCCCCGTGGGACCCAGTACTTC.

This chain uses TRBV19 with TRBJ2-3; the D gene could be TRBD1 or TRBD2 (5 bases each). The V and J ends lost 7 bases and 3 bases respectively, with 11 bases between them. The CDR3 sequence is 13 residues long. Germline assignment: CDR1 LNHDA and CDR2 SQIVND (reference sequence). The DNA for the CDR3 is TGTGCCAGTACCGGTGGGGGAACAGATACGCAGTATTTT. It yields the protein CASTGGGTDTQYF.

This clonotype was observed a handful of times. The chain couples TRBV2 to TRBJ2-2; D is undetermined. The V gene lost 8 bases and the J gene lost 1 base, with 2 bases spanning the gap. The CDR3 spans 11 residues. Germline CDR1 SNHLY, CDR2 FYNNEI. In nucleotides, the CDR3 is TGTGCCAGCCAGAACACCGGGGAGCTGTTTTTT. Protein: CASQNTGELFF.

This clonotype has more than one count but fewer than ten. The chain joins TRBV15 to TRBJ2-7; D is perhaps TRBD2 (7 bases). Germline V gene lookup returns CDR1 LNHNV and CDR2 YYDKDF (reference sequence). The germline V and J ends were trimmed by 1 base and 8 bases, with 15 bases remaining between them. The CDR3 contains 14 residues. The CDR3, as DNA: TGTGCCACCAGCAGAGGAGATAGGGGGGGTCAGCAGTACTTC. It encodes CATSRGDRGGQQYF. Combining the CDR3 with reference TRBV15 and TRBJ2-7 gives the whole variable domain DAMVIQNPRYQVTQFGKPVTLSCSQTLNHNVMYWYQQKSSQAPKLLFHYYDKDFNNEADTPDNFQSRRPNTSFCFLDIRSPGLGDTAMYLCATSRGDRGGQQYFGPGTRLTVT.

The chain joins TRBV6-1 to TRBJ2-4, with 8 bases that match TRBD2. From germline, CDR1 is MNHNS and CDR2 SASEGT. The V and J ends lost 4 bases and 4 bases, in that order; junction bases with no gene match: 6. The CDR3 is made up of 15 amino acids. CDR3: CASSGNSGGKNIQYF. Written as DNA, the CDR3 is TGTGCCAGCAGTGGAAACTCGGGGGGGAAAAACATTCAGTACTTC.

This clonotype was observed a handful of times. The chain combines TRBV10-1 with TRBJ1-2; TRBD1 agrees at 12 bases. The V gene end was trimmed by 4 bases and the J gene end by 2 bases; junction bases not matched to a gene: 8. CDR3 length equals 17 residues. Germline CDR1 reads WNHNN; CDR2 reads SYGVQD (reference sequence). The CDR3 DNA reads as TGCGCCAGCAGTGCCTGGGACAGGGGGCGTTCGAACTATGGCTACACCTTC. Translated: CASSAWDRGRSNYGYTF.

This clonotype was seen once. The genes are TRBV7-9 and TRBJ2-1; D might be TRBD1 (6 bases). The CDR3 contains 13 residues. Germline CDR1 reads SEHNR; CDR2 reads FQNEAQ (reference sequence). V was trimmed by 1 base and J by 9 bases, leaving 10 bases between them. CDR3 residues: CASSLDRDGEQFF. For the CDR3, the DNA is TGTGCCAGCAGCTTAGACAGGGACGGTGAGCAGTTCTTC.

The table lists this clonotype with a count of one. The V and J genes are TRBV18 and TRBJ1-1, with D possibly being TRBD1 (6 bases). Per the germline V gene, CDR1 is KGHSH and CDR2 is LQKENI. The CDR3 spans 12 residues. The V end lost 1 base, the J end lost 8 bases, and 8 bases lay between the germline ends. The CDR3 nucleotides are TGTGCCAGCTCACCACTTCAGGGGGAAGCTTTCTTT. Amino acids: CASSPLQGEAFF.

The chain uses TRBV5-1 and TRBJ2-4; no firm D call. CDR1 and CDR2 (germline): SGHRS, YFSETQ. The CDR3 totals 15 residues. Trimming removed 2 bases from V and 5 bases from J, with 14 bases in between. Here the CDR3 reads CASSFTDPLQNIQYF. CDR3 coding DNA: TGCGCCAGCAGCTTCACGGATCCTCTGCAAAACATTCAGTACTTC.

The V gene is TRBV2, the J gene TRBJ1-2, with D uncertain. With 3 bases removed from V and 4 bases from J, the gap between germline ends came to 15 bases. Germline V gives CDR1 SNHLY, CDR2 FYNNEI. CDR3 length equals 15 residues. The CDR3 DNA sequence: TGTGCCAGCAGTGAGACACCCTCTCGTCCCTATGGCTACACCTTC. This codes for CASSETPSRPYGYTF. The entire variable domain, with the rest obtained from reference TRBV2 and TRBJ1-2, is as follows: EPEVTQTPSHQVTQMGQEVILRCVPISNHLYFYWYRQILGQKVEFLVSFYNNEISEKSEIFDDQFSVERPDGSNFTLKIRSTKLEDSAMYFCASSETPSRPYGYTFGSGTRLTVV.

The genes are TRBV28 and TRBJ2-7, with D maybe TRBD2 (5 bases). Per germline, CDR1 MDHEN and CDR2 SYDVKM. V was cut by 5 bases and J by 7 bases, with 27 bases left in between. CDR3 size: 17 residues. This chain's CDR3 is CASSPPGRIISRGEQYF. As DNA, the CDR3 is TGTGCCAGCAGTCCTCCAGGCAGGATTATTTCAAGAGGGGAGCAGTACTTC.

V and J are TRBV6-4 and TRBJ1-5; TRBD1 matches 10 bases. This CDR3 region has 15 residues. Trimming took 4 bases from V and 5 from J; bases not matched to a gene: 5. Per the germline V gene, CDR1 is MRHNA and CDR2 is SNTAGT. The CDR3, as DNA: TGTGCCAGCAGTGGCGACAGGGGGCTCGATCAGCCCCAGCATTTT. Protein product: CASSGDRGLDQPQHF.

This chain joins TRBV20-1 and TRBJ2-1; TRBD1 aligns across 7 bases. The CDR3 contains 13 residues. J gave up 7 bases and V 6 bases, and 9 bases lay outside the gene matches. In germline, CDR1 is DFQATT, CDR2 SNEGSKA (reference sequence). The CDR3 loop is CSAPLTGMNEQFF. In DNA form, the CDR3 reads TGCAGTGCCCCTTTGACAGGGATGAATGAGCAGTTCTTC.

This rearrangement joins TRBV12-3 or TRBV12-4 to TRBJ2-7; D gene uncertain. This CDR3 is built from 13 residues. V was cut by 0 bases and J by 2 bases, with 5 bases left in between. The CDR3 spells CASSLALAYEQYF. CDR3 DNA: TGTGCCAGCAGTTTAGCGTTAGCCTACGAGCAGTACTTC.